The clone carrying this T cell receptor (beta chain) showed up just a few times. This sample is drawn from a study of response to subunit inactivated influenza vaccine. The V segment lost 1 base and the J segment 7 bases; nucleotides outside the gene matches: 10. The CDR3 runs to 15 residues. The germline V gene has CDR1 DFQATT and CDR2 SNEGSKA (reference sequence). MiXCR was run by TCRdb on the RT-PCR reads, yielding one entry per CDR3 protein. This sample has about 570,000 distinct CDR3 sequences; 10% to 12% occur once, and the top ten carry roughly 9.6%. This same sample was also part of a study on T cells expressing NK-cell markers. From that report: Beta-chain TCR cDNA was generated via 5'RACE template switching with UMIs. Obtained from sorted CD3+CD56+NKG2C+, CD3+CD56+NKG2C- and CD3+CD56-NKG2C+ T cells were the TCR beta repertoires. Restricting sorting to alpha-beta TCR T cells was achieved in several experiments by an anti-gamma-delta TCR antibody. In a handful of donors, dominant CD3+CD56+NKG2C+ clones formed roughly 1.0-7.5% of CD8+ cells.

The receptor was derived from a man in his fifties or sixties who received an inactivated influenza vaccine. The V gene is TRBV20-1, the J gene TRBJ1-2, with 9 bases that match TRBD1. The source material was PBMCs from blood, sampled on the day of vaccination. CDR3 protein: CSARASRTGAPGYTF. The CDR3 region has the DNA TGCAGTGCTAGAGCCAGTCGGACAGGGGCCCCTGGCTACACCTTC.